This TCR beta chain was sequenced during a study of CD4 and CD8 cells across lung adenocarcinoma regions (dated by TCRdb to the late 2010s). About the study as a whole: The study compared tumor centers with tumor margins to examine intratumor heterogeneity of the T cell receptor repertoire.

Comments on this clonotype: What antigen it recognizes has not been identified. The record has no base qualities; no much larger clone is one base away.

There are 13 amino acids in the CDR3, from cysteine to phenylalanine inclusive. Only CDR3 DNA is held: 39 bases, read in frame from base 1. V and J lose 10 bases and 8 bases, and a span of 18 bases separates them. In the germline V gene, CDR1 corresponds to ENHRY and CDR2 to SYGVKD. Libraries were built with PCR. These reads were obtained on a HiSeq X Ten. The raw public reads went through TCRdb reprocessing: fastp at Q25, MiXCR clone calling, in-frame beta chains kept. Entries that share a CDR3 protein sequence are merged under the most common genes and DNA. The sample records some 8,800 distinct CDR3 sequences, about 51% of which are singletons. Of the sample, under 20% is held by the ten largest clones. Patients with localized lung adenocarcinoma, a subtype of non-small cell lung cancer, were used as donors. These samples came from the margins of localized lung adenocarcinomas. CD4+ T cells from tumor tissue were profiled separately from CD8+ T cells for TCR repertoire analysis.

The receptor chain draws on TRBV10-3 and TRBJ2-1; no D segment can be confidently identified. Sequencing was performed on CD4+ T cells from the margin of a lung tumor. The label giving this sample's cell subset or site can be read as: tumor margin region. This TCR was recovered from a male donor with lung adenocarcinoma. The CD4 and CD8 labels of this study may be unreliable. The nucleotides are TGTGCCACCTTCTCGGGCCTTATGCATGAGCAGTTCTTC. Its protein is CATFSGLMHEQFF.